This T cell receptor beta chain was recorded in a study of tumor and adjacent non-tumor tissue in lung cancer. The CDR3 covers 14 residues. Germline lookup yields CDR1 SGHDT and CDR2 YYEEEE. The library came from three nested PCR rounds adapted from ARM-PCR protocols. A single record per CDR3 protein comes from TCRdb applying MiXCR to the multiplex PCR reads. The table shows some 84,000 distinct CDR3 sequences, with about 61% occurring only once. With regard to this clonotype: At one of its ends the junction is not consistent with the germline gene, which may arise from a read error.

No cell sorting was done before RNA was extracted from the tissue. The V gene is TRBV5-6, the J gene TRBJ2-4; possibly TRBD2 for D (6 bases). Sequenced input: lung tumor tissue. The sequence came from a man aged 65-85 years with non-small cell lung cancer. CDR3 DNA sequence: TGTGCCACCAGCTTTCGGGGGTACGGAAACATTCAGTACTTC. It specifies CATSFRGYGNIQYF.